The TCR beta chain described here comes from a study of blood T cell repertoires in COVID-19. Study information: Samples taken during acute and convalescent COVID-19 were collected in the United States, Italy and Spain. PBMCs, B-cell-depleted T cells, or T cells were the source of the cDNA or gDNA that made up the material.

Per the original methods: Estimates of nucleated cell counts were drawn from the amplification of reference gene primers. The method was immunoSEQ multiplex PCR; TCRdb's version includes in-frame clones alone and lacks a portion of them. The V and J calls and clone size come from that table; D and trimming were worked out from the DNA. The repertoire holds some 65,000 clones, with approximately 95% as singletons. The length of the CDR3 is 14 residues. Trimming removed 5 bases from V and 1 base from J, with 9 bases in between. The V gene's germline CDR1 is SGHRS and CDR2 YFSETQ. The source material was peripheral blood. The sequence derives from an older man with active COVID-19. The chain carries TRBV5-1 and TRBJ2-2, with TRBD1 as a possible D gene (6 bases). CDR3 sequence: CASRIQGNTGELFF. CDR3 bases: TGCGCCAGCAGAATACAGGGGAACACCGGGGAGCTGTTTTTT.